The 22 T cell receptor beta chains below come from one sample, sequenced in a study of CD8 T cells in ankylosing spondylitis. Study-level findings and limits: Seemingly characteristic of ankylosing spondylitis blood was a TCR beta motif consisting of roughly 8 highly homologous variants.

TCRdb re-analysed the 5' RACE reads in MiXCR, keeping a single row per CDR3 protein. The sample includes more than 250,000 distinct CDR3 sequences, roughly 8% seen only once; the top ten take about 15%. The antigens for these receptors are not known. Material for sequencing was blood, either unsorted or a sorted T cell fraction (not recorded which). The source of these receptors is a male donor with ankylosing spondylitis.

This clonotype has just a few counts. The chain employs TRBV9 and TRBJ2-4; TRBD1 matches 9 bases. The CDR3 totals 14 residues. The V segment lost 3 bases and the J segment 4 bases; nucleotides outside the gene matches: 2. Germline CDR1 and CDR2: SGDLS and YYNGEE. The CDR3 DNA follows: TGTGCCAGCAGCGGGGGACAGGGAAAAAACATTCAGTACTTC. It encodes CASSGGQGKNIQYF.

This clonotype has only a few counts. The V and J genes are TRBV6-2 or TRBV6-3 and TRBJ2-7, with a weak D call TRBD2 (5 bases). The CDR3 consists of 13 residues. Germline V gene sequence: CDR1 MNHEY, CDR2 SVGEGT. V was pared by 7 bases and J by 0 bases, with 10 bases between. CDR3 in DNA: TGTGCCAGCATGGACTCCTCCTCCTACGAGCAGTACTTC. The encoded protein is CASMDSSSYEQYF.

The chain employs TRBV28 and TRBJ2-3; no clear D. CDR1 and CDR2 from the germline V gene are MDHEN and SYDVKM. Trimming removed 4 bases at V and 4 bases at J, with 12 bases between. The CDR3 is 14 amino acids. CDR3 residues: CASSSEQRADTQYF. The CDR3 coding sequence is TGTGCCAGCAGTTCGGAACAAAGGGCAGATACGCAGTATTTT.

The V and J genes are TRBV20-1 and TRBJ2-2; D unresolved. Trimming took 0 bases from V and 1 from J, leaving 6 bases between them. Germline CDR1 is DFQATT and CDR2 is SNEGSKA (reference sequence). The CDR3 is made up of 14 amino acids. The CDR3: CSAREEENTGELFF. In nucleotides, the CDR3 is TGCAGTGCTAGAGAAGAGGAGAACACCGGGGAGCTGTTTTTT.

This clonotype was picked up many times. The chain uses TRBV6-5 and TRBJ2-7; D is unresolved. The CDR3 length is 11 residues. V dropped 5 bases and J dropped 2 bases, with 4 bases sitting between them. The germline CDR1 and CDR2 sequences are MNHEY and SVGAGI. The CDR3 DNA reads as TGTGCCAGCAGTACTACCTACGAGCAGTACTTC. Its translation is CASSTTYEQYF.

In this sample, this clonotype turned up many times. This sequence joins TRBV29-1 and TRBJ2-1; TRBD2 matches 10 bases. CDR3 size: 14 residues. Germline values: CDR1 SQVTM, CDR2 ANQGSEA. V trimming: 4 bases; J trimming: 5 bases; junction bases outside the gene matches: 5. CDR3 sequence (DNA): TGCAGCGTTGCGACTAGCGGGTACGACAATGAGCAGTTCTTC. It yields the protein CSVATSGYDNEQFF.

The sample holds a few counts of this clonotype. The rearrangement uses TRBV6-2 or TRBV6-3 and TRBJ1-1, with 7 nucleotides matching TRBD1. The V gene end was trimmed by 5 bases and the J gene end by 7 bases; junction bases not matched to a gene: 13. This CDR3 is 15 amino acids long. The V gene's germline CDR1 is MNHEY and CDR2 SVGEGT. CDR3 residues: CASSPPGQLPFEAFF. CDR3 DNA sequence: TGTGCCAGCAGTCCCCCGGGACAGCTTCCCTTTGAAGCTTTCTTT.

This clonotype was found many times. The chain links TRBV5-1 to TRBJ2-3; D not resolved. Germline assignment: CDR1 SGHRS and CDR2 YFSETQ. V was shortened by 0 bases and J by 0 bases, with 8 bases between the two germline ends. This CDR3 is 15 amino acids long. The CDR3 protein is CASSLEASSTDTQYF. Written as DNA, the CDR3 is TGCGCCAGCAGCTTGGAGGCTAGTAGCACAGATACGCAGTATTTT.

The rearrangement uses TRBV5-1 and TRBJ1-1; D is uncertain. This CDR3 comprises 13 residues. The germline V gene encodes CDR1 SGHRS and CDR2 YFSETQ. V was clipped by 4 bases and J by 1 base, with 8 bases between them. The CDR3 loop is CASSNPGNTEAFF. CDR3 coding DNA: TGCGCCAGCAGCAATCCAGGGAACACTGAAGCTTTCTTT.

This clonotype turned up a few times. The chain carries TRBV12-3 or TRBV12-4 and TRBJ2-5; the D gene is possibly TRBD1 (5 bases). Trimming left V 6 bases short and J 2 bases short, with 10 bases between. The length of the CDR3 is 13 residues. CDR3: CASSFNRQETQYF. For the CDR3, the DNA is TGTGCCAGCAGCTTTAACAGGCAAGAGACCCAGTACTTC.

This rearrangement joins TRBV12-3 or TRBV12-4 to TRBJ2-1; 11 nucleotides align to TRBD2. The CDR3 consists of 15 residues. After removal of 6 bases from V and 10 bases from J, the junction contained 11 bases not matched to a gene. The CDR3 protein is CASRRGLAETGEQFF. CDR3 in DNA: TGTGCCAGCAGGAGGGGACTAGCGGAAACGGGGGAGCAGTTCTTC.

The sample holds a few counts of this clonotype. The chain recombines TRBV7-2 with TRBJ1-2; 8 positions match TRBD1. V shed 5 bases, J shed 5 bases, and the junction held 10 bases outside the gene matches. The length of the CDR3 is 15 residues. Germline V gene data show CDR1 as SGHTA and CDR2 as FQGNSA. In DNA, the CDR3 is TGTGCCAGCAGCCTGTACAGGGGGGAAGGGTATGGCTACACCTTC. Protein product: CASSLYRGEGYGYTF. The full variable domain, in which reference TRBV7-2 and TRBJ1-2 provide the parts outside the CDR3, is GAGVSQSPSNKVTEKGKDVELRCDPISGHTALYWYRQSLGQGLEFLIYFQGNSAPDKSGLPSDRFSAERTGGSVSTLTIQRTQQEDSAVYLCASSLYRGEGYGYTFGSGTRLTVV.

The chain carries TRBV5-1 and TRBJ2-2; 13 bases match TRBD2. The V gene's germline CDR1 is SGHRS and CDR2 YFSETQ. There are 14 residues in the CDR3. With V trimmed by 7 bases and J by 6 bases, 3 bases remained unmatched. The CDR3 reads CASRLAGGSGELFF. DNA for the CDR3: TGCGCCAGCCGACTAGCGGGAGGCTCCGGGGAGCTGTTTTTT. Full variable domain (rest looked up from reference TRBV5-1 and TRBJ2-2): KAGVTQTPRYLIKTRGQQVTLSCSPISGHRSVSWYQQTPGQGLQFLFEYFSETQRNKGNFPGRFSGRQFSNSRSEMNVSTLELGDSALYLCASRLAGGSGELFFGEGSRLTVL.

This chain connects TRBV6-5 to TRBJ2-5, with D hard to call. The CDR3 is made up of 14 amino acids. Germline assignment: CDR1 MNHEY and CDR2 SVGAGI. Trimming pared 0 bases from V and 2 bases from J, leaving 7 bases between. CDR3 in DNA: TGTGCCAGCAGTTACTCCGTCGGTCAAGAGACCCAGTACTTC. This encodes CASSYSVGQETQYF.

This clonotype was seen more than once but under ten times. The chain couples TRBV20-1 to TRBJ1-1, with D unclear. Germline V gene sequence: CDR1 DFQATT, CDR2 SNEGSKA (reference sequence). V lost 4 bases to trimming and J lost 9 bases, with 9 bases between them. The CDR3 totals 10 residues. CDR3 sequence reads: CSATGEQAFF. CDR3 nucleotide sequence: TGCAGTGCTACCGGGGAGCAAGCTTTCTTT.

This clonotype was counted at least ten times. The J gene is TRBJ1-1, the V gene TRBV5-1; no clear D gene. Per germline, CDR1 SGHRS and CDR2 YFSETQ. Trimming took 0 bases from V and 1 from J, leaving 7 bases between them. The CDR3 contains 14 residues. In DNA, the CDR3 is TGCGCCAGCAGCTTGGGACTCTCGAACACTGAAGCTTTCTTT. Protein: CASSLGLSNTEAFF.

The chain recombines TRBV12-3 or TRBV12-4 with TRBJ1-5; D not certain. Trimming cost V 6 bases and J 6 bases, with 15 bases left between them. The CDR3 extends over 14 amino acids. The CDR3 DNA follows: TGTGCCAGCAGCCCTGAGGGCGGGCTTCAGCCCCAGCATTTT. This encodes CASSPEGGLQPQHF.

This clonotype was counted at least ten times. This chain links TRBV7-9 with TRBJ2-5; D gene ambiguous. This CDR3 region has 13 residues. From germline, CDR1 is SEHNR and CDR2 FQNEAQ (reference sequence). Trimming took 6 bases from V and 5 from J, leaving 13 bases between them. The CDR3 DNA is TGTGCCAGCAGTCAAACGTTTCAGGAGACCCAGTACTTC. It specifies CASSQTFQETQYF.

Here the CDR3 reads CSALLRGSSYEQYF. The CDR3, as DNA: TGCAGTGCTCTTTTACGGGGCTCCTCCTACGAGCAGTACTTC. This rearrangement joins TRBV20-1 to TRBJ2-7; D may be TRBD1 or TRBD2 (5 bases each). Trimming cost V 5 bases and J 0 bases, with 14 bases left between them. Germline V CDR1 and CDR2: DFQATT, SNEGSKA (reference sequence). CDR3 length equals 14 residues.

This clonotype was observed a few times. The chain carries TRBV27 and TRBJ2-7, with TRBD2 identical over 7 bases. Germline V lookup: CDR1 MNHEY, CDR2 SMNVEV (reference sequence). CDR3 size: 15 residues. The V segment lost 5 bases and the J segment 0 bases; nucleotides outside the gene matches: 7. This CDR3 reads CASSPRDYSSYEQYF. The CDR3 region has the DNA TGTGCCAGCAGTCCCAGGGACTACAGCTCCTACGAGCAGTACTTC.

This clonotype was detected only a few times. This sequence joins TRBV20-1 and TRBJ2-7; D is unclear. The CDR3 spans 11 residues. The V end lost 3 bases, the J end lost 3 bases, and 6 bases lay between the germline ends. Per germline, CDR1 DFQATT and CDR2 SNEGSKA (reference sequence). CDR3 region: CSASRNYEQYF. In DNA, the CDR3 is TGCAGTGCTAGCCGAAACTACGAGCAGTACTTC.

The V and J genes are TRBV29-1 and TRBJ1-1, with 9 positions matching TRBD1. V trimming: 6 bases; J trimming: 6 bases; junction bases outside the gene matches: 5. CDR1 is SQVTM and CDR2 is ANQGSEA in the germline V gene. CDR3 size: 12 residues. CDR3 bases: TGCAGCGTGGACAGGGGCCTCGCTGAAGCTTTCTTT. Protein: CSVDRGLAEAFF.